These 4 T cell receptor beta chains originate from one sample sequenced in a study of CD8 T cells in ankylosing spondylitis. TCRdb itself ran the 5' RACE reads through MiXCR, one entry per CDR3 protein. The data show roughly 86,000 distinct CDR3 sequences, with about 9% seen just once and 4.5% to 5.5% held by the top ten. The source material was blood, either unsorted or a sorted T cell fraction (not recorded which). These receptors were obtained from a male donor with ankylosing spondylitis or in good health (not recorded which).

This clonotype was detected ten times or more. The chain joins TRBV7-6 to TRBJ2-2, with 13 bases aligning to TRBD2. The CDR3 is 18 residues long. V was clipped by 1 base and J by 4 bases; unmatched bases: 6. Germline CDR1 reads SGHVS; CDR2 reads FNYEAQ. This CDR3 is CASSLVVTSGGLTGELFF. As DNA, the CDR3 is TGTGCCAGCAGCTTAGTTGTGACTAGCGGGGGGCTCACCGGGGAGCTGTTTTTT.

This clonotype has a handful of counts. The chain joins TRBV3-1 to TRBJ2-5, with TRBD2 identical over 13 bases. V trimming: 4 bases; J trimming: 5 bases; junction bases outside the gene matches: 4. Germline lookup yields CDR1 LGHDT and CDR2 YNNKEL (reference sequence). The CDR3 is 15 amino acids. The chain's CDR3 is CASSLGTSGTETQYF. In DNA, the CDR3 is TGTGCCAGCAGCCTCGGGACTAGCGGGACGGAGACCCAGTACTTC.

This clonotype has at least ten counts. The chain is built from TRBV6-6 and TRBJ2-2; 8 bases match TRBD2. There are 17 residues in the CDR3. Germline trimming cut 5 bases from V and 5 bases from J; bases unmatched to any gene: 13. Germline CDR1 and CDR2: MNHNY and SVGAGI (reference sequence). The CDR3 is CASSHPGGGPQTGELFF. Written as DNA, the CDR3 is TGTGCCAGCAGTCACCCGGGCGGGGGGCCGCAAACCGGGGAGCTGTTTTTT.

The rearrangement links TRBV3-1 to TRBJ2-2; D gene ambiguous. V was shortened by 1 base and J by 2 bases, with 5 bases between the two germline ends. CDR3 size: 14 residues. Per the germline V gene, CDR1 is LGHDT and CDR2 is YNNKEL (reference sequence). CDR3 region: CASSQGRNTGELFF. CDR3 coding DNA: TGTGCCAGCAGCCAAGGCAGAAACACCGGGGAGCTGTTTTTT.